The rows below give T cell receptor beta chains drawn from one sample of a study of T cells in Graves' hyperthyroidism and ophthalmopathy. MiXCR was run by TCRdb on the multiplex PCR reads, yielding one entry per CDR3 protein. Here the sample spans approximately 570,000 distinct CDR3 sequences, 15% to 20% being singletons. Material for sequencing was blood. The receptor set was obtained from a man aged 40-49 years with Graves' ophthalmopathy. The CDR3 runs from the conserved cysteine through the conserved F or W. The D gene is left open where the match is weak. Expanded clones are given a class, and other clones once, few, many or no size at all.

J: TRBJ1-1
V: TRBV6-5
D: TRBD1
size: few
DNA: TGTGCCAGCAGTTACGTCCCCGGGACAGGGGTTCCGAACACTGAAGCTTTCTTT
CDR3: CASSYVPGTGVPNTEAFF

J: TRBJ2-3
V: TRBV5-1
D: NA
size: few
DNA: TGCGCCAGCAGCTTGAGGGCTAGCTCTTACCAGGGAGATACGCAGTATTTT
CDR3: CASSLRASSYQGDTQYF

J: TRBJ1-4
V: TRBV6-2/TRBV6-3
D: NA
size: NA
DNA: TGTGCCAGCAGTTACTCCATCGGGGTTAGAGGGGATGAAAAACTGTTTTTT
CDR3: CASSYSIGVRGDEKLFF

J: TRBJ1-2
V: TRBV27
D: NA
size: many
DNA: TGTGGCACCGCACCCGGAACGGGGTATGGCTACACCTTC
CDR3: CGTAPGTGYGYTF

J: TRBJ1-3
V: TRBV6-1
D: NA
size: NA
DNA: TGTGCCAGCAGTTCCCGGACAGACCCTGGAAACACCATATATTTT
CDR3: CASSSRTDPGNTIYF

J: TRBJ1-2
V: TRBV28
D: TRBD1
size: many
DNA: TGTGCCAGCAGTTTTCCGACAGGGATGACCTATGGCTACACCTTC
CDR3: CASSFPTGMTYGYTF

J: TRBJ2-7
V: TRBV7-3
D: NA
size: few
DNA: TGTGCCAGCAGCATAGCTCCAGGCGTCCACGAGCAGTACTTC
CDR3: CASSIAPGVHEQYF

J: TRBJ2-1
V: TRBV5-1
D: NA
size: NA
DNA: TGCGCCAGCAGCTTGGCCAGTAGGAGGGGATCCTACAATGAGCAGTTCTTC
CDR3: CASSLASRRGSYNEQFF

J: TRBJ2-1
V: TRBV6-1
D: TRBD1
size: NA
DNA: TGTGCCAGCAGTTTCCGACAGGGCCCCTACAATGAGCAGTTCTTC
CDR3: CASSFRQGPYNEQFF

J: TRBJ1-4
V: TRBV20-1
D: TRBD1
size: few
DNA: TGCAGTGCTAGTAGGGACAGGGGTAGTGCTAATGAAAAACTGTTTTTT
CDR3: CSASRDRGSANEKLFF

J: TRBJ1-1
V: TRBV11-3
D: NA
size: many
DNA: TGTGCCAGCAGCTTAGATGCTACAGCCTGGGAAATGAACACTGAAGCTTTCTTT
CDR3: CASSLDATAWEMNTEAFF

J: TRBJ2-4
V: TRBV6-2/TRBV6-3
D: NA
size: NA
DNA: TGTGCCAGCAGTTCCATTTGGCGGGAAGAAAACATTCAGTACTTC
CDR3: CASSSIWREENIQYF

J: TRBJ1-2
V: TRBV29-1
D: TRBD1
size: NA
DNA: TGCAGCGTTGGAGGGGGCAGGGATGGCTACACCTTC
CDR3: CSVGGGRDGYTF

J: TRBJ1-1
V: TRBV5-1
D: TRBD1
size: NA
DNA: TGCGCCAGCAGCAAGGGACAGGGGAACACTGAAGCTTTCTTT
CDR3: CASSKGQGNTEAFF

J: TRBJ1-4
V: TRBV5-6
D: TRBD1
size: NA
DNA: TGTGCCAGCAGCTTAACACAGGGGATCGGTGAAAAACTGTTTTTT
CDR3: CASSLTQGIGEKLFF

J: TRBJ1-2
V: TRBV2
D: TRBD1
size: NA
DNA: TGTGCCAGCACCTGGACAGGATCTAACTATGGCTACACCTTC
CDR3: CASTWTGSNYGYTF

J: TRBJ2-3
V: TRBV6-1
D: NA
size: many
DNA: TGTGCCAGCAGTGTCCTACGTAGGTCTGGCACAGATACGCAGTATTTT
CDR3: CASSVLRRSGTDTQYF

J: TRBJ2-7
V: TRBV4-2
D: TRBD2
size: many
DNA: TGTGCCAGCAGCCAAGGGGCGGGAGGGCCTACGTACGAGCAGTACTTC
CDR3: CASSQGAGGPTYEQYF

J: TRBJ2-7
V: TRBV11-3
D: TRBD2
size: few
DNA: TGTGCCAGCAGCTCCCGACTAGCGGGAGACCTCGACTACGAGCAGTACTTC
CDR3: CASSSRLAGDLDYEQYF

J: TRBJ1-6
V: TRBV28
D: NA
size: NA
DNA: TGTGCCAGCAGTTCCCGGCGCCTAAGCTCCTATAATTCACCCCTCCACTTT
CDR3: CASSSRRLSSYNSPLHF

J: TRBJ1-1
V: TRBV30
D: NA
size: many
DNA: TGTGCCTGGCTCGAGACAGGCACTGAAGCTTTCTTT
CDR3: CAWLETGTEAFF

J: TRBJ2-1
V: TRBV2
D: TRBD2
size: many
DNA: TGTGCCGGTAGAGCGGGGAGCAATGAGCAGTTCTTC
CDR3: CAGRAGSNEQFF

J: TRBJ2-7
V: TRBV7-9
D: NA
size: NA
DNA: TGTGCCAGCAGCCCTACAGGGACTGTTTACGAGCAGTACTTC
CDR3: CASSPTGTVYEQYF

J: TRBJ1-2
V: TRBV6-2/TRBV6-3
D: NA
size: many
DNA: TGTGCCAGCAGCGAGTTGACTAACTATGGCTACACCTTC
CDR3: CASSELTNYGYTF

J: TRBJ2-1
V: TRBV6-1
D: NA
size: NA
DNA: TGTGCCAGCAGGCTAGCGTCTGGCTCCTACAATGAGCAGTTCTTC
CDR3: CASRLASGSYNEQFF

J: TRBJ2-3
V: TRBV3-1
D: NA
size: many
DNA: TGTGCCAGCAGCCAGCACTACCGGGACAGCGGGACAGATACGCAGTATTTT
CDR3: CASSQHYRDSGTDTQYF

J: TRBJ2-3
V: TRBV4-1
D: TRBD2
size: NA
DNA: TGCGCCAGCAGCCAAGTGGTAAAGCGGGGGGCGGCCCCTAGAAGCACAGATACGCAGTATTTT
CDR3: CASSQVVKRGAAPRSTDTQYF

J: TRBJ1-5
V: TRBV7-9
D: NA
size: NA
DNA: TGTGCCAGCAGCTCGAACCAAATGAGCAATCAGCCCCAGCATTTT
CDR3: CASSSNQMSNQPQHF

J: TRBJ1-1
V: TRBV27
D: NA
size: many
DNA: TGTGCCAGCAGTTTGTTGTCCGGGAACACTGAAGCTTTCTTT
CDR3: CASSLLSGNTEAFF

J: TRBJ2-1
V: TRBV20-1
D: NA
size: few
DNA: TGCAGTGCTTCCTCCCGGGACGGCAACTACAATGAGCAGTTCTTC
CDR3: CSASSRDGNYNEQFF

J: TRBJ2-6
V: TRBV20-1
D: NA
size: many
DNA: TGCAGTGCTAGAGATCTAGGAGTAGTGGCTGGGGCCAACGTCCTGACTTTC
CDR3: CSARDLGVVAGANVLTF

J: TRBJ2-6
V: TRBV6-4
D: NA
size: once
DNA: TGTGCCAGCAGTGACTCAGCAAACTCTGCGGCCAACGTCCTGACTTTC
CDR3: CASSDSANSAANVLTF

J: TRBJ2-2
V: TRBV20-1
D: NA
size: many
DNA: TGCAGTCCCATCTCGTTGGGAGGGGGCGTCGGGGAGCTGTTTTTT
CDR3: CSPISLGGGVGELFF